Listed here are 17 T cell receptor beta chains from one sample, sequenced in a study of T cells in Graves' hyperthyroidism and ophthalmopathy. Amplified TCR beta CDR3 regions derived from RNA transcripts. An initial round of RT-PCR targeting the TCR CDR3 relied on the HTBI primer set. One entry per CDR3 protein results from TCRdb running MiXCR on the multiplex PCR reads. This sample has a few hundred thousand distinct CDR3 sequences, with approximately 15% found just once. The specimen sequenced was blood. Receptors were obtained from a woman in her twenties or thirties with Graves' hyperthyroidism that later progressed to Graves' ophthalmopathy.

This clonotype has just a few counts. This rearrangement joins TRBV4-2 to TRBJ2-1, with a tentative D call TRBD2 (5 bases). This CDR3 is built from 14 residues. Trimming took off 3 bases at V and 7 bases at J, with 13 bases between the two ends. Germline V lookup: CDR1 LGHNA, CDR2 YNFKEQ. This chain's CDR3 is CASSQSAGWNEQFF. The CDR3 nucleotides read TGTGCCAGCAGCCAGTCGGCGGGCTGGAATGAGCAGTTCTTC.

The rearrangement uses TRBV20-1 and TRBJ1-3; tentative D call: TRBD1 (6 bases). CDR1 DFQATT and CDR2 SNEGSKA come from the germline V gene (reference sequence). The CDR3 runs to 17 residues. Deletions cut 0 bases from V and 1 base from J, with 16 bases between. CDR3 residues: CSARDRGGTRSGNTIYF. The CDR3 DNA reads TGCAGTGCTAGAGACAGGGGAGGGACTAGGTCTGGAAACACCATATATTTT.

This clonotype was detected many times. The chain joins TRBV5-8 to TRBJ2-5, with a possible D match to TRBD2 (5 bases). CDR1 and CDR2 from the germline V gene are SGHTS and YDEGEE. Trimming cost V 4 bases and J 7 bases, with 14 bases left between them. The CDR3 is 13 residues long. The CDR3 spells CASSEDGVSTQYF. DNA for the CDR3: TGTGCCAGCAGCGAGGACGGGGTCTCGACCCAGTACTTC.

This clonotype has a count of ten or more. J is TRBJ2-1 and V is TRBV28; no clear D gene. The CDR3 has 13 residues. Germline V gene lookup returns CDR1 MDHEN and CDR2 SYDVKM. Trimming shortened V by 3 bases and J by 4 bases, and 7 bases separated the two germline ends. The CDR3 loop reads CASSFEYYNEQFF. CDR3 DNA sequence: TGTGCCAGCAGTTTTGAGTATTACAATGAGCAGTTCTTC.

This clonotype was counted at least ten times. V gene TRBV12-3 or TRBV12-4 combines with J gene TRBJ1-4; possibly TRBD1 for D (5 bases). The CDR3 runs to 15 residues. With 3 bases removed from V and 4 bases from J, the gap between germline ends came to 12 bases. The chain's CDR3 is CASSFYARVNEKLFF. The CDR3 DNA reads as TGTGCCAGCAGTTTTTATGCCAGGGTTAATGAAAAACTGTTTTTT.

This clonotype was detected ten times or more. The V gene is TRBV20-1, the J gene TRBJ2-3, with TRBD2 matching over 14 bases. Germline V gene data show CDR1 as DFQATT and CDR2 as SNEGSKA (reference sequence). This CDR3 is 15 amino acids long. With 5 bases clipped from V and 1 base from J, the junction kept 2 bases outside the gene matches. The CDR3 region is CSAPTSGRGTDTQYF. The DNA of the CDR3 is TGCAGTGCTCCGACTAGCGGGAGGGGCACAGATACGCAGTATTTT.

This clonotype occurred many times. The V call is TRBV2, the J call TRBJ2-1; no reliable D call. The CDR3 consists of 13 residues. The V and J ends lost 10 bases and 9 bases respectively, with 19 bases between them. The germline V gene has CDR1 SNHLY and CDR2 FYNNEI. CDR3 sequence reads: CATAKREFSEQFF. As DNA, the CDR3 is TGTGCCACCGCGAAAAGAGAGTTCAGTGAGCAGTTCTTC.

This clonotype was observed many times. This chain uses TRBV7-2 with TRBJ2-7; D is uncertain. CDR3 length: 13 amino acids. In germline, CDR1 is SGHTA, CDR2 FQGNSA. Trimming left V 8 bases short and J 6 bases short, with 17 bases between. The CDR3: CASSLSLGREQYF. Here the CDR3 DNA reads TGTGCCAGCTCCCTTTCCCTAGGTCGCGAGCAGTACTTC.

This clonotype was counted a single time. The chain uses TRBV28 and TRBJ1-4; no reliable D call. Trimming cost V 2 bases and J 7 bases, with 14 bases left between them. This CDR3 has 15 residues. Per the germline V gene, CDR1 is MDHEN and CDR2 is SYDVKM. In DNA, the CDR3 is TGTGCCAGCAGTTTAGTGGCGGATGGAAGTGAAAAACTGTTTTTT. Its protein product is CASSLVADGSEKLFF.

This rearrangement joins TRBV2 to TRBJ2-3; D remains unclear. Germline CDR1 reads SNHLY; CDR2 reads FYNNEI. The CDR3 runs to 12 residues. Deletions cut 5 bases from V and 6 bases from J, with 9 bases between. The CDR3 DNA is TGTGCCAGCAGTCCACACCTGGATACGCAGTATTTT. This gives the protein CASSPHLDTQYF.

Many counts were recorded for this clonotype. J is TRBJ1-2 and V is TRBV6-1; no clear D. The V end lost 1 base, the J end lost 7 bases, and 13 bases lay between the germline ends. This CDR3 contains 14 residues. Germline CDR1 reads MNHNS; CDR2 reads SASEGT. CDR3 sequence (DNA): TGTGCCAGCAGTGAAGGTCACGGAACTGGTGGCTACACCTTC. Amino acid sequence: CASSEGHGTGGYTF.

At least ten counts were recorded for this clonotype. The rearrangement joins TRBV3-1 to TRBJ1-2; unclear D gene. Germline CDR1 and CDR2: LGHDT and YNNKEL (reference sequence). V gave up 1 base and J gave up 0 bases, with 6 bases separating them. The CDR3 extends over 14 amino acids. The CDR3, as DNA: TGTGCCAGCAGCCAAGGTCTAGCTAACTATGGCTACACCTTC. This codes for CASSQGLANYGYTF.

This clonotype was detected ten times or more. The V and J genes are TRBV9 and TRBJ1-2; 9 positions match TRBD1. CDR1 is SGDLS and CDR2 is YYNGEE in the germline V gene. The CDR3 contains 15 residues. The ends lost 4 bases at V and 1 base at J; junction bases unmatched: 5. The CDR3 nucleotides are TGTGCCAGCAGCACGCCGGGACAGGGTAACTATGGCTACACCTTC. Amino acids: CASSTPGQGNYGYTF.

This clonotype showed up just a few times. The chain uses TRBV7-9 and TRBJ1-1, with 8 bases matching TRBD1. Germline CDR1 SEHNR, CDR2 FQNEAQ (reference sequence). With V trimmed by 3 bases and J by 3 bases, 6 bases remained unmatched. The CDR3 consists of 15 residues. The CDR3 bases are TGTGCCAGCAGCTTTCCAGGGGGCGTGGACACTGAAGCTTTCTTT. Amino acids: CASSFPGGVDTEAFF.

This clonotype was counted ten times or more. CDR3 sequence: CASSPVPQTNEQYF. Here the CDR3 DNA reads TGCGCCAGCAGCCCTGTTCCTCAAACGAACGAGCAGTACTTC. The genes are TRBV5-1 and TRBJ2-7; D is unclear. The V and J ends lost 4 bases and 5 bases respectively, with 16 bases between them. Germline CDR1 is SGHRS and CDR2 is YFSETQ. There are 14 residues in the CDR3.

This clonotype was counted at least ten times. This chain links TRBV9 with TRBJ2-7, with TRBD1 matching over 7 bases. This CDR3 has 14 residues. V gave up 3 bases and J gave up 3 bases; unmatched junction bases: 6. Germline-derived CDR1 and CDR2 are SGDLS and YYNGEE. The CDR3 spells CASSGTGPYYEQYF. CDR3 bases: TGTGCCAGCAGCGGGACAGGACCGTACTACGAGCAGTACTTC.

Many counts were recorded for this clonotype. The chain carries TRBV24-1 and TRBJ1-5, with 8 bases fitting TRBD1. This CDR3 comprises 14 residues. CDR1 is KGHDR, CDR2 SFDVKD, per germline. Losses at the gene ends were 3 bases for V and 7 bases for J; bases not matched to a gene: 4. As DNA, the CDR3 is TGTGCCACCAGTGATCCGACAGGGGAACAGCCCCAGCATTTT. Its translation: CATSDPTGEQPQHF.